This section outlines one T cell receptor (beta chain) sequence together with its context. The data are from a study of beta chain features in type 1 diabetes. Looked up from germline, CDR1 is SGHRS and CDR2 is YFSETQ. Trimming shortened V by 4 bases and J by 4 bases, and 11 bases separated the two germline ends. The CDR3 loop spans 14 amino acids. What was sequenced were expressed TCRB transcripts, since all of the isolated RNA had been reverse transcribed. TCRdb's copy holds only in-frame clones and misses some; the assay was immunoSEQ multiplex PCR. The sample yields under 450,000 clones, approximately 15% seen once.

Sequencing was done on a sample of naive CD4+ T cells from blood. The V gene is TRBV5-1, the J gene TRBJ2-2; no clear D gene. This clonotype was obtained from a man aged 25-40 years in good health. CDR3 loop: CASSPPVSTGELFF. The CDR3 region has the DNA TGCGCCAGCAGCCCGCCAGTCAGCACCGGGGAGCTGTTTTTT.